The source of this TCR beta chain is a study of blood T cell repertoires in COVID-19. Study in general: COVID-19 samples, acute and convalescent, were from the United States, Italy and Spain. Nucleic acid was either cDNA or gDNA, and it came from T cells, B-cell-depleted T cells, or PBMCs.

Per the study methods: By means of reference gene primer amplification, nucleated cell counts were estimated. Libraries were prepared by immunoSEQ multiplex PCR; TCRdb keeps only in-frame clonotypes and omits some of them. V and J calls and clone size come straight from that table; D and trimming were deduced from the DNA. The repertoire holds more than 55,000 clones, with 80% to 90% as singletons. The V and J ends lost 1 base and 5 bases respectively, with 23 bases between them. Germline V gives CDR1 SGHTA, CDR2 FQGTGA. The CDR3 runs 19 residues. This receptor was obtained from a woman aged 55-69 years with COVID-19, enrolled during active disease. The sequencing sample was made of peripheral blood. This chain joins TRBV7-3 and TRBJ1-4; possible D gene TRBD1, 6 bases. CDR3 sequence: CASSLKGLSRGYGNEKLFF. CDR3 in DNA: TGTGCCAGCAGCTTAAAGGGGTTGAGCAGGGGTTATGGGAATGAAAAACTGTTTTTT. Drawing the rest from reference TRBV7-3 and TRBJ1-4, the complete variable domain is GAGVSQTPSNKVTEKGKYVELRCDPISGHTALYWYRQSLGQGPEFLIYFQGTGAADDSGLPNDRFFAVRPEGSVSTLKIQRTERGDSAVYLCASSLKGLSRGYGNEKLFFGSGTQLSVL.